This T cell receptor (beta chain) was observed in a study of control samples from healthy donors and cancer patients. CDR3 length: 12 amino acids. Trimming cost V 3 bases and J 0 bases, with 1 base left between them. CDR1 is SGHNT and CDR2 is YENEEA in the germline V gene. This clone appeared once. The assay was immunoSEQ multiplex PCR, and TCRdb's table has in-frame clones only and misses some. This table holds approximately 130,000 clones, about 90% found once. The origin of this receptor is a man aged 55 to 70 in good health. The chain employs TRBV11-3 and TRBJ2-3; no clear D gene. Sequenced material: blood. This CDR3 is CASSFSTDTQYF. The CDR3 DNA reads TGTGCCAGCAGCTTCAGCACAGATACGCAGTATTTT.